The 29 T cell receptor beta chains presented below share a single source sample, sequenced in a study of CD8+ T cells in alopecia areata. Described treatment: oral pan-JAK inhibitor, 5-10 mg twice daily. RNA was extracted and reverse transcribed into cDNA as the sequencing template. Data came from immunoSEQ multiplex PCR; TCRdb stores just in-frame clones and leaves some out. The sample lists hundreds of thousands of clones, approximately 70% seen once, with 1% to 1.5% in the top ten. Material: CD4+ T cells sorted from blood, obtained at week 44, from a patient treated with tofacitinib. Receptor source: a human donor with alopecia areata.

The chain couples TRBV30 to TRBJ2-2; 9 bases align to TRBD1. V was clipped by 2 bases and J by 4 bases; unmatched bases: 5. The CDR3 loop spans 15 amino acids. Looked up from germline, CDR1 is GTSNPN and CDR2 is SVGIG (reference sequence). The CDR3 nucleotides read TGTGCCTGGAGTCCACGGGACAGGGCCACCGGGGAGCTGTTTTTT. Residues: CAWSPRDRATGELFF.

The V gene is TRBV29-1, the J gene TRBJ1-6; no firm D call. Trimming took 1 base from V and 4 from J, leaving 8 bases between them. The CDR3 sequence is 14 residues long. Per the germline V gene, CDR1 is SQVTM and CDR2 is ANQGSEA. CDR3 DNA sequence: TGCAGCGTTGAAGCAGGAGGTTATAATTCACCCCTCCACTTT. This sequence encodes CSVEAGGYNSPLHF.

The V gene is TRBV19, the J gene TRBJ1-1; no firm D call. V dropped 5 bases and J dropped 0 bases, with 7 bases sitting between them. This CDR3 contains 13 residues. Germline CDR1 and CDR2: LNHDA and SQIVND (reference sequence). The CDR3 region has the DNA TGTGCCAGTAGTGATGGGGTGAACACTGAAGCTTTCTTT. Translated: CASSDGVNTEAFF.

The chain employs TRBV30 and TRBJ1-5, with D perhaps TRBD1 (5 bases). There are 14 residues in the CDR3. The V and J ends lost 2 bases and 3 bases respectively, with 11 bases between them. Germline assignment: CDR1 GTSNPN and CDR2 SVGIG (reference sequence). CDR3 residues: CAWSLWGNNQPQHF. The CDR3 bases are TGTGCCTGGAGTCTGTGGGGGAACAATCAGCCCCAGCATTTT.

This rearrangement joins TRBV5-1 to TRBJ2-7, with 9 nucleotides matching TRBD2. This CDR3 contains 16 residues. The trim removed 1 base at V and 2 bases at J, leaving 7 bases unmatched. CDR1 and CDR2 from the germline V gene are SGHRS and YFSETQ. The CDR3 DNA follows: TGCGCCAGCAGCTTGTCCCGGAGCGGGGGGACCTACGAGCAGTACTTC. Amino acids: CASSLSRSGGTYEQYF.

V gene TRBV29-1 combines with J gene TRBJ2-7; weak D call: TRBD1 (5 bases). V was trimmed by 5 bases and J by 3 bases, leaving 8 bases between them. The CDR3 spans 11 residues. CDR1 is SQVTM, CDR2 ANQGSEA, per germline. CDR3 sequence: CSVLQDYEQYF. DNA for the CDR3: TGCAGCGTTCTACAGGACTACGAGCAGTACTTC.

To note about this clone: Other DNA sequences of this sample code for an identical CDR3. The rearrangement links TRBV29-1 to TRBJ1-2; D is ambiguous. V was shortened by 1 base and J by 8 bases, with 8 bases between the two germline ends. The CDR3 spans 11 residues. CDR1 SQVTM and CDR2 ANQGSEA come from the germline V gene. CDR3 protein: CSVEGADGYTF. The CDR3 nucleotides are TGCAGCGTTGAAGGGGCGGACGGCTACACCTTC.

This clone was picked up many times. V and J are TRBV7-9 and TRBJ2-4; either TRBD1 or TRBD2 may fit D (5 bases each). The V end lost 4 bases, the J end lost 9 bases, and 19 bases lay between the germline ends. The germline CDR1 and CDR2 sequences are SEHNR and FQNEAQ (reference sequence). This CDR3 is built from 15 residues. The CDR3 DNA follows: TGTGCCAGCAGCTCGAACCGGGACCCCTTATCCATTCAGTACTTC. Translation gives CASSSNRDPLSIQYF.

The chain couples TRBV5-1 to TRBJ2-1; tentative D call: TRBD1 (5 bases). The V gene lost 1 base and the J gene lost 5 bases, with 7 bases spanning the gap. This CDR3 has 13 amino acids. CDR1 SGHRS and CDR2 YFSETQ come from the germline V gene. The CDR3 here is CASSLYRNNEQFF. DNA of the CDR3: TGCGCCAGCAGCTTGTACAGGAACAATGAGCAGTTCTTC.

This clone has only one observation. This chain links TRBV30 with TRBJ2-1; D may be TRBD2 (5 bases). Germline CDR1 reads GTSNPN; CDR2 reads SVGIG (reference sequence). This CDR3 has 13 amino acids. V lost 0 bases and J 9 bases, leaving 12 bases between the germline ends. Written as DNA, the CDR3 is TGTGCCTGGAGTGTACTGGCGGGTGGTGAGCAGTTCTTC. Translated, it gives CAWSVLAGGEQFF.

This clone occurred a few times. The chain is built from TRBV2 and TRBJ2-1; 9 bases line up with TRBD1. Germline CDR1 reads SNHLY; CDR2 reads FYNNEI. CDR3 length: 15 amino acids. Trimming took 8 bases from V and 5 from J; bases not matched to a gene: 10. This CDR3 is CASDTTGTGNNEQFF. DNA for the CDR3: TGTGCCAGCGACACCACCGGGACAGGGAACAATGAGCAGTTCTTC.

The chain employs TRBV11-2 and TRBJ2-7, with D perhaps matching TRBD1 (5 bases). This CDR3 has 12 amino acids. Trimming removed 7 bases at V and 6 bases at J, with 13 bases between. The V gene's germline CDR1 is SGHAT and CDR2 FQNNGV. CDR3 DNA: TGTGCCAGCACGGCAGGGCTGGGCGAGCAGTACTTC. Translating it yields CASTAGLGEQYF.

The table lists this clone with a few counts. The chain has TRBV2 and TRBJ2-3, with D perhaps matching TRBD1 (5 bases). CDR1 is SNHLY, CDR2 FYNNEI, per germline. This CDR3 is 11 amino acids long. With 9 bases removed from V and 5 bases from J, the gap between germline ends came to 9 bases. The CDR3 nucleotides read TGTGCCAGTCATCAGGGAGATACGCAGTATTTT. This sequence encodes CASHQGDTQYF. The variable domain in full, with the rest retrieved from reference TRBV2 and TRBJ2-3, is EPEVTQTPSHQVTQMGQEVILRCVPISNHLYFYWYRQILGQKVEFLVSFYNNEISEKSEIFDDQFSVERPDGSNFTLKIRSTKLEDSAMYFCASHQGDTQYFGPGTRLTVL.

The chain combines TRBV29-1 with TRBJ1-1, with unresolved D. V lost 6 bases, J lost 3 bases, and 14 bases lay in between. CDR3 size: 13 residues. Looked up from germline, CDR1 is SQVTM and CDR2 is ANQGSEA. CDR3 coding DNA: TGCAGCGTCCTCGGTAGGGCCCACACTGAAGCTTTCTTT. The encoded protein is CSVLGRAHTEAFF.

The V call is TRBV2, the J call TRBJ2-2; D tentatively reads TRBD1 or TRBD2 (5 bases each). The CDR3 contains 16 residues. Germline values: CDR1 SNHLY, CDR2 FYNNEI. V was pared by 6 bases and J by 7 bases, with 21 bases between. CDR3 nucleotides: TGTGCCAGCAGGGGCCCTGGGACCGGAAGGGTCGGGGAGCTGTTTTTT. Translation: CASRGPGTGRVGELFF. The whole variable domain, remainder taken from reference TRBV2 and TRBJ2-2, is EPEVTQTPSHQVTQMGQEVILRCVPISNHLYFYWYRQILGQKVEFLVSFYNNEISEKSEIFDDQFSVERPDGSNFTLKIRSTKLEDSAMYFCASRGPGTGRVGELFFGEGSRLTVL.

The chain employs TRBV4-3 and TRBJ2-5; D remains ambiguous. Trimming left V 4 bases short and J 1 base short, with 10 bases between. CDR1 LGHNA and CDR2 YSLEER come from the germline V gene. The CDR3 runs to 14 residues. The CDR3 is CASSRTRTQETQYF. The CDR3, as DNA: TGCGCCAGCAGCCGGACGAGGACCCAAGAGACCCAGTACTTC.

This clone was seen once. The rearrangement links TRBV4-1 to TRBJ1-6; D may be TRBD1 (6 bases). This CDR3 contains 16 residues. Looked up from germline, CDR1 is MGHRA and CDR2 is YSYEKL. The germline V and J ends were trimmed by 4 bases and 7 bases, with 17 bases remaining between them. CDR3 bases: TGCGCCAGCAGCCGCACAGGGTCGCTTAGGAATTCACCCCTCCACTTT. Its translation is CASSRTGSLRNSPLHF.

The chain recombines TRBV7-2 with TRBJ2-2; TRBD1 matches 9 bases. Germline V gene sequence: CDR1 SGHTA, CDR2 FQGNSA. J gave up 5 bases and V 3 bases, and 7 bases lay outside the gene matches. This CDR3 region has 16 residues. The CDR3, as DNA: TGTGCCAGCAGCTTTTGGGGACAGGGCGTAACCGGGGAGCTGTTTTTT. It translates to CASSFWGQGVTGELFF.

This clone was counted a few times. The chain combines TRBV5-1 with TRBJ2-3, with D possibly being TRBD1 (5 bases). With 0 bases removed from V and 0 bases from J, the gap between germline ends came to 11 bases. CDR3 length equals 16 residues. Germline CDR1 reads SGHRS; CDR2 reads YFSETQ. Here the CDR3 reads CASSLEGVTSTDTQYF. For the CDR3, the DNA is TGCGCCAGCAGCTTGGAAGGGGTCACTAGCACAGATACGCAGTATTTT. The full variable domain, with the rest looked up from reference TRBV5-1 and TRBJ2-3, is KAGVTQTPRYLIKTRGQQVTLSCSPISGHRSVSWYQQTPGQGLQFLFEYFSETQRNKGNFPGRFSGRQFSNSRSEMNVSTLELGDSALYLCASSLEGVTSTDTQYFGPGTRLTVL.

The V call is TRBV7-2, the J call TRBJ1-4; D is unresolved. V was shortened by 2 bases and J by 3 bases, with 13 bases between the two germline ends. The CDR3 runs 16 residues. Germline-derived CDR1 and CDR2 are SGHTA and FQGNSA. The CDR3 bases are TGTGCCAGCAGCTTACTTTCCCGGAGGTCTAATGAAAAACTGTTTTTT. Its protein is CASSLLSRRSNEKLFF.

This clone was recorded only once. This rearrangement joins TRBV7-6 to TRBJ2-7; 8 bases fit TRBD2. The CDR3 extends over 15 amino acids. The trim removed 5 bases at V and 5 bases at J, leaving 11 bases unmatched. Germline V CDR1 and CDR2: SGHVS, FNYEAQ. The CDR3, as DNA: TGTGCCAGCAGCATTACGGGACTAGGGGGGCACGAGCAGTACTTC. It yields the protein CASSITGLGGHEQYF.

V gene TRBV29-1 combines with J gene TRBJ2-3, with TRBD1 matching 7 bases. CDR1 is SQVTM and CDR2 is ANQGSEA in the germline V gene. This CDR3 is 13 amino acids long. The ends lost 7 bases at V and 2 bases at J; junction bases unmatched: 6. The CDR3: CSAGTVLTDTQYF. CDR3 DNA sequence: TGCAGCGCAGGGACAGTCCTCACAGATACGCAGTATTTT.

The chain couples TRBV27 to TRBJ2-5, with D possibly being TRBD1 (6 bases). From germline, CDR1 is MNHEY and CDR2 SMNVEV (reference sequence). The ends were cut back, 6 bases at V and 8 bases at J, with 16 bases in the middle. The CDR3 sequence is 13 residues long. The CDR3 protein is CASSPRGFATQYF. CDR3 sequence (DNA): TGTGCCAGCAGCCCAAGGGGGTTCGCTACCCAGTACTTC.

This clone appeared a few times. As DNA, the CDR3 is TGTGCCAGCAGCCCGGACTCTGGAAACACCATATATTTT. It yields the protein CASSPDSGNTIYF. The chain joins TRBV2 to TRBJ1-3; D remains ambiguous. This CDR3 contains 13 residues. Trimming took off 6 bases at V and 0 bases at J, with 6 bases between the two ends. Germline V gene sequence: CDR1 SNHLY, CDR2 FYNNEI.

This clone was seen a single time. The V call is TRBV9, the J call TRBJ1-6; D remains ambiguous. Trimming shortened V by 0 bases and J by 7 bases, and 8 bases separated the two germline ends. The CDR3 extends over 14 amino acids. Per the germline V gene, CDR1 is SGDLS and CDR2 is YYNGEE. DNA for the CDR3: TGTGCCAGCAGCGTAGCAGGAACAAATTCACCCCTCCACTTT. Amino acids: CASSVAGTNSPLHF.

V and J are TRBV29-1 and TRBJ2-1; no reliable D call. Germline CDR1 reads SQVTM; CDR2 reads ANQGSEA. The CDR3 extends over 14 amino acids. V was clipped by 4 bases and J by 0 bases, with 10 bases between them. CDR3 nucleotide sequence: TGCAGCGTTGCTATAGGGCTCTCCTACAATGAGCAGTTCTTC. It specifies CSVAIGLSYNEQFF.

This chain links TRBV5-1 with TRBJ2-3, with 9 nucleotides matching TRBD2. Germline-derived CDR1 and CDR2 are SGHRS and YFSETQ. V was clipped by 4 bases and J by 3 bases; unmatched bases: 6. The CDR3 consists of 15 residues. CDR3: CASSDLSGGTDTQYF. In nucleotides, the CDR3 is TGCGCCAGCAGCGACCTAAGCGGGGGGACAGATACGCAGTATTTT.

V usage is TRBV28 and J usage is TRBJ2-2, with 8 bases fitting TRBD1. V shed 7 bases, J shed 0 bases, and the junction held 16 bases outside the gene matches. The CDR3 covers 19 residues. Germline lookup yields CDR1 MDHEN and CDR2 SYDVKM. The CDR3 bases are TGTGCCAGCATCCATCGGAGACAGGGGAACTACGCGAACACCGGGGAGCTGTTTTTT. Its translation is CASIHRRQGNYANTGELFF.

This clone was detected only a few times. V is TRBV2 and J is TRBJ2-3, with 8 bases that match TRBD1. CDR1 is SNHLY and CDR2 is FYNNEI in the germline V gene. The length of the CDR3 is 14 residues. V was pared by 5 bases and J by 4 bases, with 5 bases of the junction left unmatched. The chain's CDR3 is CASSLTGGADTQYF. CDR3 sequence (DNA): TGTGCCAGCAGTTTAACAGGGGGAGCAGATACGCAGTATTTT. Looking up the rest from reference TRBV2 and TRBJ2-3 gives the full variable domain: EPEVTQTPSHQVTQMGQEVILRCVPISNHLYFYWYRQILGQKVEFLVSFYNNEISEKSEIFDDQFSVERPDGSNFTLKIRSTKLEDSAMYFCASSLTGGADTQYFGPGTRLTVL.